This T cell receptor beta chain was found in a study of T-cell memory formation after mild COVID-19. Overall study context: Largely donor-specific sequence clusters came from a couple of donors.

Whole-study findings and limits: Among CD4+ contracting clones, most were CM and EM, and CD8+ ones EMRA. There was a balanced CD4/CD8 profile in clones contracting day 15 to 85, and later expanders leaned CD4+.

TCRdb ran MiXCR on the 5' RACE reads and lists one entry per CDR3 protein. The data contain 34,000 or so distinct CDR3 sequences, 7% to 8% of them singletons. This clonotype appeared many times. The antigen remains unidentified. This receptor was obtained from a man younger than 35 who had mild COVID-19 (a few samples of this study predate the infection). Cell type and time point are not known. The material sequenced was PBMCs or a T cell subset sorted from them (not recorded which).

The CDR3 spells CSASGVGSGTDTQYF. In nucleotides, the CDR3 is TGCAGTGCTAGTGGGGTAGGGTCCGGCACAGATACGCAGTATTTT. The chain has TRBV20-1 and TRBJ2-3; D gene uncertain. Germline values: CDR1 DFQATT, CDR2 SNEGSKA (reference sequence). Trimming left V 3 bases short and J 1 base short, with 14 bases between. This CDR3 region has 15 residues.